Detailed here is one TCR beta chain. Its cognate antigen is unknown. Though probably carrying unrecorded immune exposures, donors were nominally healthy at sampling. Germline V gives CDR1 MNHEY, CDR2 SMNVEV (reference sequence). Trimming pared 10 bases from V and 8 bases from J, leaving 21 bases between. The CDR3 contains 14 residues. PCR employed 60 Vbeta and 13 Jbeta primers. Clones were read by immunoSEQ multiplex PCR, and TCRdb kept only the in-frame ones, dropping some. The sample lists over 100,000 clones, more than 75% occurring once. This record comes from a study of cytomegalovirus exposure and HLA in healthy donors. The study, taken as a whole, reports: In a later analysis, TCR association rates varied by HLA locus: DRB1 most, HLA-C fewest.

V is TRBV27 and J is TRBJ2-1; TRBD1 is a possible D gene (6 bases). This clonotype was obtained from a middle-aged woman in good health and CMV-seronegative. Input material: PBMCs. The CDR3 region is CAIRATGWGHEQFF. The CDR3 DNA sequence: TGTGCCATCCGGGCAACAGGGTGGGGACATGAGCAGTTCTTC.